The T cell receptor (beta chain) described here comes from a study of PD-L1 blockade in urothelial cancer. Study-wide background: It was around 2014 that patients started atezolizumab at 1,200 mg intravenously every 3 weeks. Researchers looked at the blood 3 weeks (second dose) and 6 weeks after treatment began. Prior chemotherapy regimens per patient numbered 0 to 3.

The table came from immunoSEQ multiplex PCR; TCRdb's copy has only in-frame clones and leaves some out. The data show roughly 60,000 clones, around 80% seen once. Every patient provided from 1 to 8 samples, collected pretreatment and on-treatment. The CDR3 has 12 amino acids. CDR1 and CDR2 from the germline V gene are KGHSH and LQKENI. Deletions cut 3 bases from V and 4 bases from J, with 6 bases between. This specimen consisted of PBMCs, obtained around atezolizumab (anti-PD-L1) treatment. The chain employs TRBV18 and TRBJ1-1; D uncertain. This TCR derives from a man in his 70s with urothelial cancer. The CDR3 sequence: CASSPSGTEAFF. The CDR3 DNA sequence: TGTGCCAGCTCACCGTCAGGCACTGAAGCTTTCTTT.